The 10 T cell receptor beta chains listed next were all sequenced from one sample in a study of glioma-infiltrating T cells. Amplification of TCR alpha and beta CDR3 regions from RNA used iRepertoire nested multiplex PCR. TCRdb passed the multiplex PCR reads through MiXCR, listing each CDR3 protein once. In the table there are about 140,000 distinct CDR3 sequences, approximately 39% of which are singletons. The sequenced sample was glioma tissue, nonneoplastic brain tissue, or PBMCs (not recorded which). The receptors here all came from a human donor with low-grade glioma or glioblastoma, undergoing nonglioma brain surgery, or in good health (not recorded which).

This clonotype has more than one count but fewer than ten. The chain is built from TRBV13 and TRBJ1-1; D remains ambiguous. The V end was cut by 0 bases, the J end by 0 bases, with 8 bases between. Germline lookup yields CDR1 PRHDT and CDR2 FYEKMQ (reference sequence). The CDR3 spans 15 residues. CDR3 sequence: CASSLGERVNTEAFF. In nucleotides, the CDR3 is TGTGCCAGCAGCTTAGGGGAAAGGGTGAACACTGAAGCTTTCTTT.

This clonotype appeared a few times. This chain connects TRBV20-1 to TRBJ2-6; D perhaps matches TRBD1 (5 bases). The CDR3 is 14 amino acids. The germline V gene encodes CDR1 DFQATT and CDR2 SNEGSKA (reference sequence). The V and J ends lost 4 bases and 1 base respectively, with 8 bases between them. The CDR3 coding sequence is TGCAGTGCTACCAGGGATTCTGGGGCCAACGTCCTGACTTTC. Translating gives CSATRDSGANVLTF.

A few counts support this clonotype. V gene TRBV20-1 combines with J gene TRBJ2-1, with 8 nucleotides matching TRBD2. Germline loops: CDR1 DFQATT, CDR2 SNEGSKA (reference sequence). CDR3 size: 16 residues. V was pared by 4 bases and J by 1 base, with 9 bases of the junction left unmatched. The DNA of the CDR3 is TGCAGTGCTACTACCGGGACTAGACCTTCCTACAATGAGCAGTTCTTC. This translates into CSATTGTRPSYNEQFF.

This chain joins TRBV6-1 and TRBJ1-2, with TRBD1 matching 11 bases. V shed 10 bases, J shed 7 bases, and the junction held 11 bases outside the gene matches. The germline V gene encodes CDR1 MNHNS and CDR2 SASEGT. The CDR3 runs to 14 residues. The CDR3: CATKLLDRGLGYTF. The CDR3, as DNA: TGTGCCACCAAGCTGTTGGACAGGGGGCTTGGCTACACCTTC.

The V and J genes are TRBV7-3 and TRBJ2-5; 9 bases agree with TRBD2. The trim removed 3 bases at V and 5 bases at J, leaving 7 bases unmatched. This CDR3 region has 15 residues. From germline, CDR1 is SGHTA and CDR2 FQGTGA. Written as DNA, the CDR3 is TGTGCCAGCAGCTTCTTAGCGGGAGTAGCGGAGACCCAGTACTTC. This translates into CASSFLAGVAETQYF.

Remarks on this clonotype: Possible read error: a much larger clone is one base away. The chain carries TRBV6-2 or TRBV6-3 and TRBJ2-3, with 11 bases matching TRBD2. CDR3 length: 13 residues. Unmatched junction bases numbered 0, after V lost 7 bases and J lost 3 bases. CDR1 and CDR2 (germline): MNHEY, SVGEGT. The CDR3 sequence is CASIAGGTDTQYF. The CDR3 DNA reads as TGTGCCAGCATAGCGGGAGGGACAGATACGCAGTATTTT.

The rearrangement links TRBV28 to TRBJ2-5; 8 bases map to TRBD1. This CDR3 spans 18 amino acids. The junction had 19 bases not matched to a gene; V was cut back by 5 bases and J by 5 bases. Germline CDR1 and CDR2: MDHEN and SYDVKM. The CDR3 is CASSPTRLQGVEWETQYF. DNA of the CDR3: TGTGCCAGCAGTCCCACCCGCTTACAGGGGGTAGAGTGGGAGACCCAGTACTTC. The full variable domain, completed using reference TRBV28 and TRBJ2-5, is DVKVTQSSRYLVKRTGEKVFLECVQDMDHENMFWYRQDPGLGLRLIYFSYDVKMKEKGDIPEGYSVSREKKERFSLILESASTNQTSMYLCASSPTRLQGVEWETQYFGPGTRLLVL.

The chain couples TRBV28 to TRBJ2-5; 9 bases are a match to TRBD1. There are 15 residues in the CDR3. J lost 1 base, V lost 3 bases, and 3 bases had no gene match. The germline V gene encodes CDR1 MDHEN and CDR2 SYDVKM. CDR3 nucleotides: TGTGCCAGCAGTTTCAAGACAGGGGGCCAAGAGACCCAGTACTTC. Translated, it gives CASSFKTGGQETQYF.

V usage is TRBV5-4 and J usage is TRBJ2-7; D is unresolved. The CDR3 spans 13 residues. Trimming took off 4 bases at V and 0 bases at J, with 8 bases between the two ends. Germline CDR1 is SGHNT and CDR2 is YYREEE (reference sequence). The CDR3 DNA follows: TGTGCCAGCAGCCCGTGGGACTCCTACGAGCAGTACTTC. It specifies CASSPWDSYEQYF.

This clonotype has a handful of counts. Here the CDR3 reads CASSRVSQNTEAFF. In DNA, the CDR3 is TGCGCCAGCAGCCGAGTAAGCCAGAACACTGAAGCTTTCTTT. The V and J genes are TRBV4-1 and TRBJ1-1; D not resolved. Trimming shortened V by 4 bases and J by 1 base, and 10 bases separated the two germline ends. The CDR3 runs to 14 residues. Germline V gives CDR1 MGHRA, CDR2 YSYEKL.